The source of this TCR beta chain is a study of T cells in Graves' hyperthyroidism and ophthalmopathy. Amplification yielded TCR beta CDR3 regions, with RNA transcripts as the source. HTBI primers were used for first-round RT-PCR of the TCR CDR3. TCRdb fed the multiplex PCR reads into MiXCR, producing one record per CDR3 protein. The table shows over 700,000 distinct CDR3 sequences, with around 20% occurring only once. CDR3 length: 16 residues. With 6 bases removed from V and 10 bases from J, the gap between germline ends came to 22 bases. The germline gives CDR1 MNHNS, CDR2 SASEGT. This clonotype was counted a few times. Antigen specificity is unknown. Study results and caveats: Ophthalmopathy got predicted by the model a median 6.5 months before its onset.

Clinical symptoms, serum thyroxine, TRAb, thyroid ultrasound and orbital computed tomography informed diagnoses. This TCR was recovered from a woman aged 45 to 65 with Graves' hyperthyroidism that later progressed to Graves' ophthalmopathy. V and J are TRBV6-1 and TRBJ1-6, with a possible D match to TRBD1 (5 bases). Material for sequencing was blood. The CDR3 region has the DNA TGTGCCAGCAGCCCTACGGGCCTAGGGGTCGGGTCACCCCTCCACTTT. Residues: CASSPTGLGVGSPLHF.